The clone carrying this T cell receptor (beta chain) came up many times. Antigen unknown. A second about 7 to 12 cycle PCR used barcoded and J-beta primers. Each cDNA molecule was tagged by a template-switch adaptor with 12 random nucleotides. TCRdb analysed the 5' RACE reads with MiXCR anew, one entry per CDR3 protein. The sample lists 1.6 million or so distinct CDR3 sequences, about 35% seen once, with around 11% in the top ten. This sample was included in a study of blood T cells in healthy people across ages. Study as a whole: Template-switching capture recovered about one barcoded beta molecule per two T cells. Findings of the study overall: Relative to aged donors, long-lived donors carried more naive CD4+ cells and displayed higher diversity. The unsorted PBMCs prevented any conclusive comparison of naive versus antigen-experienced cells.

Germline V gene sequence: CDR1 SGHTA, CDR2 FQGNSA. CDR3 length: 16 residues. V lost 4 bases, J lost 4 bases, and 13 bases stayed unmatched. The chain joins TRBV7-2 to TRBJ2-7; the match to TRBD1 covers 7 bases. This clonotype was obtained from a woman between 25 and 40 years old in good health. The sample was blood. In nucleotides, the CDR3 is TGTGCCAGCAGCTCAAAAAGACAGGGCATGGTTTACGAGCAGTACTTC. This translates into CASSSKRQGMVYEQYF.